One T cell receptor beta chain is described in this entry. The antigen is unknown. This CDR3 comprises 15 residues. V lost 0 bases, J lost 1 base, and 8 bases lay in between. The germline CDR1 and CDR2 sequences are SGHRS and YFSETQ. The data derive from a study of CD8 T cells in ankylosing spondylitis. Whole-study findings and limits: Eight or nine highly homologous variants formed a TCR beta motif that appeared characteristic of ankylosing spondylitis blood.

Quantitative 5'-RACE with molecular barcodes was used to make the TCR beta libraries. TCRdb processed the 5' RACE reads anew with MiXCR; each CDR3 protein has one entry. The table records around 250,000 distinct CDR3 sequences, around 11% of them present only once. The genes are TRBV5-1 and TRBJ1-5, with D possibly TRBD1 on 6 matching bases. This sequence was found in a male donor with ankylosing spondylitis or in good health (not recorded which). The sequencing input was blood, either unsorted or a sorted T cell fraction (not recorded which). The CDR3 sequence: CASSLGTESNQPQHF. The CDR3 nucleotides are TGCGCCAGCAGCTTGGGGACAGAGAGCAATCAGCCCCAGCATTTT.